This T cell receptor (beta chain) was recorded in a study of shared clonotypes between healthy human individuals. Whole-study context: Donors, aged 18 to 49, were a couple of women and a few men. Each donor's CD8 memory used one plate, CD8 naive two, each CD4 subset three. Findings of the study overall: A handful of donors showed sharing of approximately 5% of naive CD4 clonotypes. Memory subsets generally showed lower estimated richness than naive subsets.

The method was immunoSEQ multiplex PCR; TCRdb's version includes in-frame clones alone and lacks a portion of them. The table lists over a million clones, 75% of them singletons. The CDR3 is 12 residues long. V lost 6 bases and J lost 1, with 6 bases in between. CDR1 is MNHNY and CDR2 is SVGAGI in the germline V gene (reference sequence). Points on this clone: Its antigen remains unidentified.

The sequence was collected from a man younger than 30 in good health. The sample taken for sequencing was memory CD4+ T cells sorted from blood. Subset given: CD45RA-negative fraction. The chain is built from TRBV6-6 and TRBJ2-5; D gene uncertain. CDR3 region: CASRGSQETQYF. The CDR3 DNA sequence: TGTGCCAGCAGGGGGTCCCAAGAGACCCAGTACTTC.